This TCR beta chain originates from a study of blood T cells in healthy people across ages. As for the study in general: Per every two T cells, about one barcoded beta molecule was captured by template switching.

CDR1 is SEHNR and CDR2 is FQNEAQ in the germline V gene (reference sequence). The CDR3 runs to 15 residues. V shed 4 bases, J shed 6 bases, and the junction held 5 bases outside the gene matches. In this sample, this clonotype turned up a few times. A sample-barcoded 5' primer and a J-beta primer mix were used in a second PCR of roughly 7 to 12 cycles. TCRdb fed the 5' RACE reads into MiXCR, producing one record per CDR3 protein. Among around 1,900,000 distinct CDR3 sequences listed, about two fifths were seen once. The chain carries TRBV7-9 and TRBJ2-1, with 11 bases matching TRBD1. The receptor was isolated from a human donor in good health. The source material was blood. As DNA, the CDR3 is TGTGCCAGCAGCTGGACAGGGGGCGCGTTCAATGAGCAGTTCTTC. This gives the protein CASSWTGGAFNEQFF. Looking up the rest from reference TRBV7-9 and TRBJ2-1 gives the full variable domain: DTGVSQNPRHKITKRGQNVTFRCDPISEHNRLYWYRQTLGQGPEFLTYFQNEAQLEKSRLLSDRFSAERPKGSFSTLEIQRTEQGDSAMYLCASSWTGGAFNEQFFGPGTRLTVL.